The 12 T cell receptor beta chains listed next were all sequenced from one sample in a study of blood T cell repertoires in COVID-19. TCRdb's copy holds only in-frame clones and misses some; the assay was immunoSEQ multiplex PCR. The sample contains about 210,000 clones, around 88% of which appear only once. Sequencing input: peripheral blood. The receptors originated from a man in his late teens or twenties with active or convalescent COVID-19.

This chain uses TRBV13 with TRBJ1-4, with TRBD1 as a possible D gene (5 bases). CDR1 is PRHDT, CDR2 FYEKMQ, per germline (reference sequence). Trimming removed 2 bases at V and 1 base at J, with 14 bases between. The CDR3 extends over 17 amino acids. The DNA for the CDR3 is TGTGCCAGCAGCTTACGAAGGGGCGTTGTAACTAATGAAAAACTGTTTTTT. Protein: CASSLRRGVVTNEKLFF.

The J gene is TRBJ2-7, the V gene TRBV14; a possible D gene is TRBD1 (6 bases). CDR3 length equals 15 residues. Germline CDR1 reads SGHDN; CDR2 reads FVKESK. The V end lost 0 bases, the J end lost 6 bases, and 15 bases lay between the germline ends. The CDR3: CASSQDPLPGAEQYF. The CDR3 region has the DNA TGTGCCAGCAGCCAAGATCCTCTACCAGGGGCCGAGCAGTACTTC.

This clone was seen only a few times. V usage is TRBV7-3 and J usage is TRBJ2-6; 8 bases are shared with TRBD2. CDR3 length: 21 residues. CDR1 and CDR2 (germline): SGHTA, FQGTGA. The junction had 14 bases not matched to a gene; V was cut back by 1 base and J by 0 bases. The CDR3, as DNA: TGTGCCAGCAGCTTAAATCAACTAGCGGTTCTACCCGGCTCTGGGGCCAACGTCCTGACTTTC. This sequence encodes CASSLNQLAVLPGSGANVLTF.

The chain joins TRBV14 to TRBJ1-4; 7 nucleotides agree with TRBD1. V lost 1 base to trimming and J lost 8 bases; unmatched junction nucleotides: 7. Germline CDR1 and CDR2: SGHDN and FVKESK. The CDR3 runs to 15 residues. The CDR3 reads CASSQGDSLLEKLFF. Here the CDR3 DNA reads TGTGCCAGCAGCCAAGGGGACAGTCTTCTAGAAAAACTGTTTTTT.

V usage is TRBV18 and J usage is TRBJ2-1, with 7 nucleotides matching TRBD1. This CDR3 comprises 15 residues. Germline CDR1 KGHSH, CDR2 LQKENI. V lost 0 bases to trimming and J lost 8 bases; unmatched junction nucleotides: 7. CDR3 bases: TGTGCCAGCTCACCACCGGGACAGAGAGGCGATGAGCAGTTCTTC. It yields the protein CASSPPGQRGDEQFF.

The chain links TRBV21-1 to TRBJ2-7; the table's D call, TRBD1, has no DNA check behind it. TRBV21-1 is classified as a pseudogene. The CDR3 runs to 23 residues. The DNA of the CDR3 is TGTGCCAGCAGCAAATCGACCGGGACAGGGGGATTTTCGGGGACAACCCAAGCCTACGAGCAGTACTTC. Its protein product is CASSKSTGTGGFSGTTQAYEQYF.

J is TRBJ2-7 and V is TRBV4-2; D may be TRBD1 (6 bases). In germline, CDR1 is LGHNA, CDR2 YNFKEQ. Between the trimmed V and J ends, which lost 4 bases and 1 base, there was a span of 11 bases. The CDR3 covers 14 residues. CDR3 sequence (DNA): TGTGCCAGCAGCCGGGCAGGGGAATCCTACGAGCAGTACTTC. Its translation: CASSRAGESYEQYF.

This clone has a handful of counts. The chain couples TRBV15 to TRBJ2-3; TRBD2 agrees at 12 bases. In germline, CDR1 is LNHNV, CDR2 YYDKDF (reference sequence). There are 17 residues in the CDR3. The ends lost 2 bases at V and 2 bases at J; junction bases unmatched: 5. The CDR3 loop is CATSRLAGGPYTDTQYF. The DNA for the CDR3 is TGTGCCACCAGCAGACTAGCGGGAGGGCCGTACACAGATACGCAGTATTTT.

V gene TRBV25-1 combines with J gene TRBJ2-1; 8 bases are a match to TRBD1. The CDR3 is made up of 14 amino acids. V was clipped by 5 bases and J by 12 bases; unmatched bases: 12. Germline V gene sequence: CDR1 MGHDK, CDR2 SYGVNS. As DNA, the CDR3 is TGTGCCAGCAGTATGACAGGGGCCGCCCGCGGGCAGTTCTTC. Translation: CASSMTGAARGQFF.

The chain combines TRBV27 with TRBJ1-5; D gene ambiguous. The CDR3 contains 16 residues. Germline V CDR1 and CDR2: MNHEY, SMNVEV (reference sequence). V lost 5 bases, J lost 5 bases, and 19 bases lay in between. CDR3 loop: CASSPSRFRRYQPQHF. CDR3 DNA sequence: TGTGCCAGCAGTCCGTCCCGATTTCGGAGGTATCAGCCCCAGCATTTT.

The chain couples TRBV6-5 to TRBJ2-4, with D tentatively TRBD2 (6 bases). The CDR3 totals 12 residues. Germline CDR1 is MNHEY and CDR2 is SVGAGI. In DNA, the CDR3 is TGTGCAGTAGCGGAAGCCAAAAACATTCAGTACTTC. Protein: CAVAEAKNIQYF.

The chain is built from TRBV14 and TRBJ2-2, with TRBD1 matching over 9 bases. The CDR3 is 17 amino acids. Trimming removed 2 bases from V and 1 base from J; junction bases left unmatched: 5. Germline V gene sequence: CDR1 SGHDN, CDR2 FVKESK. The CDR3 DNA sequence: TGTGCCAGCAGCCAATCCCCGGGACAGGGGAACACCGGGGAGCTGTTTTTT. It is translated as CASSQSPGQGNTGELFF.